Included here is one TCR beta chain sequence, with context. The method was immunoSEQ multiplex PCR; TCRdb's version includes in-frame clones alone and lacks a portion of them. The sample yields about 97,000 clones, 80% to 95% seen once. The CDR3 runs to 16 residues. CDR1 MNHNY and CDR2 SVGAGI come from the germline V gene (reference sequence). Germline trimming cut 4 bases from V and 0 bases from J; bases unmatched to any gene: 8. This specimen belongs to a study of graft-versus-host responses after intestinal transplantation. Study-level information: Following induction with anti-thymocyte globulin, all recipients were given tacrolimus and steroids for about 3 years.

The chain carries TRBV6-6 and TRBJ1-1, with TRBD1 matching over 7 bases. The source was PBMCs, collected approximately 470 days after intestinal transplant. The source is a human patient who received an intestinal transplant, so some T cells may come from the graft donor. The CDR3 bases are TGTGCCAGCAGTTCCATCCCGGGACAGATGAACACTGAAGCTTTCTTT. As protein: CASSSIPGQMNTEAFF.